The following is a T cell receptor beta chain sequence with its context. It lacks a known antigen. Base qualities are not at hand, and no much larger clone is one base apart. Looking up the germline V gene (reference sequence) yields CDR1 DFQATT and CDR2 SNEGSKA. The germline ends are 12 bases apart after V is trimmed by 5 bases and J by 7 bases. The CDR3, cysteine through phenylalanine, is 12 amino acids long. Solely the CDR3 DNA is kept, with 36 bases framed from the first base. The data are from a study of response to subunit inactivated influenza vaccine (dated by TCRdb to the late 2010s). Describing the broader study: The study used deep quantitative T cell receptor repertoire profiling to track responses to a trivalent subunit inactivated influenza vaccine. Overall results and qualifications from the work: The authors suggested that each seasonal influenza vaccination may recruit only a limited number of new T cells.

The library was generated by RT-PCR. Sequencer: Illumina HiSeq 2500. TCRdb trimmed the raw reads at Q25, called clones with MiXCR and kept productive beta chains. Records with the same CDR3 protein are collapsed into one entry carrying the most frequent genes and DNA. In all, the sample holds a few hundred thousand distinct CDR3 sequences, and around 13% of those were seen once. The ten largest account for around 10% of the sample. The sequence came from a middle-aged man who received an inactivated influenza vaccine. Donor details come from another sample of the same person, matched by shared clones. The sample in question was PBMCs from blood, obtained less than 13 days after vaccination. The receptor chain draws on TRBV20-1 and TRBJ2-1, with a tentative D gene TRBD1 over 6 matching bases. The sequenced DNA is TGCAGTGCTTATAAACAGGGAAATGAGCAGTTCTTC. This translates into CSAYKQGNEQFF.